This TCR beta chain emerged from a study of T-cell memory formation after mild COVID-19 (dated by TCRdb to the early 2020s). Study-wide context: TCR sequence clusters from the two donors were found to be largely donor specific. Longitudinal TCRalpha and TCRbeta repertoire sequencing tracked T-cell clones expanding and contracting after mild COVID-19 in a couple of donors. The cohort was made up of two young adult volunteers, one female and one male, who were previously healthy. Results the study describes overall, beyond this receptor: The study included only a couple of mild cases, and larger cohorts that include severe cases with pre-infection samples were judged to be necessary. Contracting CD4+ clones were found mainly in CM and EM memory subsets, while CD8+ clones were enriched in EMRA. The detection of some responding clones in pre-infection memory suggests that pre-existing cross-reactive memory T cells joined the SARS-CoV-2 response. Whether the second-wave clones peaking on day 37 were SARS-CoV-2 specific was not confirmed. Clones that contracted from day 15 to 85 showed balanced CD4/CD8 phenotypes, whereas a second wave of clones that expanded from day 15 to 37 leaned towards CD4+.

Ficoll-Paque density gradient centrifugation was the method used to isolate PBMCs. This clonotype has more than one count but fewer than ten. It lacks a known antigen. There are no base qualities to consult, and no much larger clone falls within one base. Sequencing was performed on an Illumina NovaSeq 6000. Using 5'RACE with constant-segment primers, TCRalpha and TCRbeta cDNA libraries were constructed, with sample barcodes and unique molecular identifiers added in the process. RNA was extracted from every sample with Trizol reagent. Libraries were amplified in two PCR steps, with a second sample barcode and Illumina TruSeq adapters added in the second step. Libraries were sequenced on an Illumina NovaSeq with 2 x 150 bp paired-end reads. The paper's processing steps were these. Demultiplexing of reads and collapsing into UMI-guided consensus sequences were performed with migec v1.2.7. Using mixcr v2.1.11, UMI consensuses were aligned to TRA and TRB V and J templates and then assembled into clonotypes. Expanded or contracted clonotypes were those called significant by both edgeR and NoisET, with noise models trained on biological replicates. For edgeR calls, the cutoffs were a false discovery rate-adjusted p below 0.01 and a log2 fold-change threshold of 1. As an exploratory analysis of dynamics, PCA with hierarchical clustering was applied to max-normalized trajectories of the 1000 most abundant clonotypes. Separately sequenced CD4+ and CD8+ repertoires were used to assign the CD4 or CD8 phenotype of responding clones. In-frame beta chains were kept once TCRdb had trimmed the public reads at Q25 with fastp and called clones with MiXCR. Each entry merges the rows of one CDR3 protein and shows their most common DNA and genes. Here the V and J calls rest on TCRdb's processing, not on the authors' analysis. Across this sample there are around 300,000 distinct CDR3 sequences, with 14% seen only once. The ten biggest clones cover 20% to 25% of the sample.

The TCR originated in a young man who had mild COVID-19 (a few samples of this study predate the infection). The sample titles of this study are shuffled in the database, so cell type and time point are left out; the donor was told from shared clones. The specimen was PBMCs or a T cell subset sorted from them (not recorded which).

The CDR3 in this case is CASSFQSTETQYF. In nucleotide form, the sequence is TGCGCCAGCAGCTTCCAGTCTACAGAGACCCAGTACTTC. The chain links TRBV5-1 with TRBJ2-5; the D gene assignment is ambiguous. The CDR3 numbers 13 residues from cysteine through phenylalanine. Only the CDR3 portion is preserved as DNA: 39 bases, with reading frame beginning at the first base. The CDR1 and CDR2 encoded by the germline V gene are SGHRS and YFSETQ. V and J are truncated by 2 bases and 4 bases respectively, leaving an intervening sequence of 9 bases. The variable domain in full, with residues beyond the CDR3 obtained from the reference TRBV5-1 and TRBJ2-5 genes, is KAGVTQTPRYLIKTRGQQVTLSCSPISGHRSVSWYQQTPGQGLQFLFEYFSETQRNKGNFPGRFSGRQFSNSRSEMNVSTLELGDSALYLCASSFQSTETQYFGPGTRLLVL.